Following are 7 T cell receptor beta chains from one sample sequenced in a study of CD4 T cells in relation to SARS-CoV-2 and coronaviruses. This table comes from immunoSEQ multiplex PCR, and its TCRdb copy is limited to in-frame clones, with some not included. The sample comprises tens of thousands of clones, roughly 84% of which are singletons, and more than 3.5% rests with the top ten. These TCRs' antigens remain unknown. Input material: naive CD4+ T cells from PBMCs, cultured in vitro. Subset noted: naive CD4+ T cells isolated by negative enrichment. Source of these receptors: an adult with COVID-19.

The rearrangement joins TRBV9 to TRBJ2-1; D not resolved. The CDR3 runs to 17 residues. Trimming left V 4 bases short and J 2 bases short, with 19 bases between. In germline, CDR1 is SGDLS, CDR2 YYNGEE. The DNA of the CDR3 is TGTGCCAGCAGCCCACGGGCTAGGAGCGTCGCCTACAATGAGCAGTTCTTC. Amino acids: CASSPRARSVAYNEQFF. The variable domain in full, completed from reference TRBV9 and TRBJ2-1, reads DSGVTQTPKHLITATGQRVTLRCSPRSGDLSVYWYQQSLDQGLQFLIQYYNGEERAKGNILERFSAQQFPDLHSELNLSSLELGDSALYFCASSPRARSVAYNEQFFGPGTRLTVL.

This rearrangement joins TRBV4-1 to TRBJ2-4; a possible D gene is TRBD1 (6 bases). The CDR3 runs to 18 residues. Trimming shortened V by 0 bases and J by 2 bases, and 17 bases separated the two germline ends. CDR1 MGHRA and CDR2 YSYEKL come from the germline V gene. The chain's CDR3 is CASSQDAAGVVSKNIQYF. The CDR3 DNA is TGCGCCAGCAGCCAAGATGCGGCAGGGGTGGTATCCAAAAACATTCAGTACTTC.

V and J are TRBV10-3 and TRBJ1-2; no firm D call. V was trimmed by 8 bases and J by 4 bases, leaving 20 bases between them. CDR1 and CDR2 (germline): ENHRY, SYGVKD. CDR3 length: 15 residues. This CDR3 reads CAISNRPKRVYGYTF. The CDR3 coding sequence is TGTGCCATCTCGAATAGACCGAAGAGGGTCTATGGCTACACCTTC.

The CDR3 protein is CASSQGLLMISLTDTQYF. In DNA, the CDR3 is TGTGCCAGCAGCCAAGGACTTCTGATGATCTCGCTCACAGATACGCAGTATTTT. The gene calls are TRBV14 and TRBJ2-3; D is uncertain. Looked up from germline, CDR1 is SGHDN and CDR2 is FVKESK. The germline V and J ends were trimmed by 1 base and 2 bases, with 19 bases remaining between them. The CDR3 runs 18 residues.

This rearrangement joins TRBV28 to TRBJ2-7; D unresolved. The CDR3 runs 16 residues. V lost 2 bases and J lost 2, with 16 bases in between. From germline, CDR1 is MDHEN and CDR2 SYDVKM. DNA of the CDR3: TGTGCCAGCAGTTTAGGCTCTTTGGCTACAACCTACGAGCAGTACTTC. It is translated as CASSLGSLATTYEQYF.

V gene TRBV11-2 combines with J gene TRBJ2-7, with a possible D match to TRBD1 (5 bases). V lost 4 bases and J 9 bases, leaving 16 bases between the germline ends. The germline V gene has CDR1 SGHAT and CDR2 FQNNGV. The CDR3 consists of 13 residues. The CDR3 region has the DNA TGTGCCAGCAGCTCAACCAGGGCCCAGGGGCAGTACTTC. Protein product: CASSSTRAQGQYF.

This chain uses TRBV7-2 with TRBJ1-6; unclear D gene. The V gene's germline CDR1 is SGHTA and CDR2 FQGNSA. The CDR3 loop spans 13 amino acids. V shed 4 bases and J shed 10 bases, with 11 bases lying between them. CDR3 coding DNA: TGTGCCAGCAGCTATAAGGAAGGGTCACCCCTCCACTTT. It codes for CASSYKEGSPLHF.